The T cell receptor (beta chain) under discussion was sequenced for a study of blood T cells in healthy people across ages. Findings and limits, study-wide: It was not possible, with unsorted PBMCs, to conclusively compare naive and antigen-experienced cells.

A second PCR, run for about 7 to 11 cycles, used a sample-barcoded 5' primer plus a J-beta primer mix. Each sample yielded at least 3 million CDR3-containing paired-end reads. Each CDR3 protein gets one entry after TCRdb re-called the 5' RACE reads with MiXCR. The profile covers just under 750,000 distinct CDR3 sequences, with approximately 22% appearing a single time and roughly 22% taken by the ten largest. Each of the donors had around 9 milliliters of peripheral blood drawn into EDTA-treated Vacutainer tubes. This clonotype has a handful of counts. Its antigen is not known. This TCR was sampled from a man aged 65 to 85 in good health. The sequencing sample was made of blood.

The CDR3 loop reads CASSVTGLRTDTQYF. Here the CDR3 DNA reads TGTGCCAGCAGTGTGACAGGGCTTCGCACAGATACGCAGTATTTT. The genes are TRBV6-1 and TRBJ2-3; the match to TRBD1 covers 7 bases. Trimming took 4 bases from V and 1 from J; bases not matched to a gene: 5. CDR1 MNHNS and CDR2 SASEGT come from the germline V gene. The CDR3 covers 15 residues.